A selection of T cell receptor beta chains follows, all from one sample in a study of blood T cell repertoires in COVID-19. Profiling relied on immunoSEQ multiplex PCR, and the TCRdb table lists in-frame clones only, not all of them. The sample carries 90,000 to 100,000 clones, 85% recorded once. The sequenced sample consisted of peripheral blood. Receptors were obtained from a man aged 80 or over with acute or convalescent COVID-19. Both conserved end residues are part of each CDR3. Each record gives: clone size, D gene, V gene, J gene, CDR3 protein, CDR3 DNA. D genes are given only for firm matches. Rows give clone size only sometimes, using once, few, many, or a class for an expanded clone.

size: .
D: TRBD2
V: TRBV5-6
J: TRBJ2-7
CDR3: CASRNPGLAAYEQYF
DNA: TGTGCCAGCAGAAACCCGGGACTAGCGGCCTACGAGCAGTACTTC

size: .
D: .
V: TRBV7-3
J: TRBJ2-1
CDR3: CASSREADHYNEQFF
DNA: TGTGCCAGCAGCCGAGAGGCAGACCACTACAATGAGCAGTTCTTC

size: .
D: TRBD2
V: TRBV4-3
J: TRBJ2-3
CDR3: CASSQATGLAGFTDTQYF
DNA: TGCGCCAGCAGCCAAGCGACGGGGCTAGCGGGATTCACAGATACGCAGTATTTT

size: once
D: .
V: TRBV19
J: TRBJ2-7
CDR3: CASGETAGGFYEQYF
DNA: TGTGCCAGTGGAGAGACAGCCGGGGGATTCTACGAGCAGTACTTC

size: .
D: TRBD2
V: TRBV6-5
J: TRBJ2-1
CDR3: CASPPGLDCEQFF
DNA: TGTGCCAGCCCACCGGGACTAGATTGTGAGCAGTTCTTC

size: once
D: .
V: TRBV19
J: TRBJ1-6
CDR3: CASRRDTNNSPLHF
DNA: TGTGCCAGCCGCAGGGACACAAATAATTCACCCCTCCACTTT

size: .
D: TRBD2
V: TRBV9
J: TRBJ2-1
CDR3: CASSLGTSGTNEQFF
DNA: TGTGCCAGCAGCCTCGGGACTAGCGGGACCAATGAGCAGTTCTTC

size: few
D: TRBD1
V: TRBV18
J: TRBJ1-5
CDR3: CASSTGAGNQPQHF
DNA: TGTGCCAGCTCAACAGGGGCCGGCAATCAGCCCCAGCATTTT

size: .
D: .
V: TRBV5-3
J: TRBJ2-1
CDR3: CARPEVDCPTDGEQFF
DNA: TGTGCCAGACCGGAGGTAGACTGTCCCACGGACGGTGAGCAGTTCTTC

size: .
D: .
V: TRBV29-1
J: TRBJ1-3
CDR3: CSVEGRGDPTIYF
DNA: TGCAGCGTCGAGGGGAGGGGAGACCCCACCATATATTTT

size: .
D: TRBD2
V: TRBV12-5
J: TRBJ2-1
CDR3: CASGLVRAGPGYNEQFF
DNA: TGTGCTAGTGGTTTGGTACGAGCGGGACCTGGATACAATGAGCAGTTCTTC

size: .
D: TRBD1
V: TRBV5-1
J: TRBJ1-2
CDR3: CASSDPGQGGYTF
DNA: TGCGCCAGCAGCGATCCGGGACAGGGTGGCTACACCTTC

size: .
D: .
V: TRBV11-3
J: TRBJ2-3
CDR3: CASSLRSGRGITDTQYF
DNA: TGTGCCAGCAGCTTACGGTCCGGGAGAGGTATCACAGATACGCAGTATTTT

size: .
D: TRBD2
V: TRBV18
J: TRBJ2-1
CDR3: CASSRGLAGGTIEQFF
DNA: TGTGCCAGCTCACGGGGACTAGCGGGAGGGACAATTGAGCAGTTCTTC

size: .
D: .
V: TRBV18
J: TRBJ1-3
CDR3: CASSPASSGNTIYF
DNA: TGTGCCAGCTCACCAGCGAGCTCTGGAAACACCATATATTTT

size: .
D: .
V: TRBV5-8
J: TRBJ2-3
CDR3: CASSTARPTDTQYF
DNA: TGTGCCAGCAGCACGGCCAGGCCCACAGATACGCAGTATTTT